One sample yielded the 18 T cell receptor beta chains listed below, sequenced in a study of control samples from healthy donors and cancer patients. Assay used: immunoSEQ multiplex PCR; TCRdb lists only in-frame clones, some missing. Of roughly 51,000 clones listed, about nine tenths are singletons. The specimen sequenced was PBMCs. Receptors were obtained from a man aged 35-49 years with colorectal cancer.

As concerns this clone: At one end, the junction sequence differs from germline, possibly due to a read error. V usage is TRBV7-9 and J usage is TRBJ1-4; D is uncertain. CDR1 and CDR2 from the germline V gene are SEHNR and FQNEAQ (reference sequence). This CDR3 spans 14 amino acids. CDR3 nucleotides: TGTGCCGGCAGCACGGACCGATATAATGAAAAACTGTTTTTT. Translated, it gives CAGSTDRYNEKLFF.

The chain employs TRBV5-1 and TRBJ2-5, with 14 bases that match TRBD2. This CDR3 spans 16 amino acids. Germline values: CDR1 SGHRS, CDR2 YFSETQ. Losses at the gene ends were 4 bases for V and 5 bases for J; bases not matched to a gene: 7. CDR3 DNA sequence: TGCGCCAGCAGCCGGACTAGCGGGGGGACGAGGGAGACCCAGTACTTC. Protein sequence: CASSRTSGGTRETQYF.

The chain carries TRBV28 and TRBJ2-2, with D tentatively TRBD1 (5 bases). The CDR3 loop spans 13 amino acids. Trimming stripped 3 bases from V and 5 bases from J, with 7 bases between. From germline, CDR1 is MDHEN and CDR2 SYDVKM. The CDR3 nucleotides read TGTGCCAGCAGTTTGCCAGGGACCGGGGAGCTGTTTTTT. Translated, it gives CASSLPGTGELFF.

The gene calls are TRBV7-9 and TRBJ1-5; 9 positions match TRBD1. V was clipped by 6 bases and J by 5 bases; unmatched bases: 2. The length of the CDR3 is 13 residues. Germline CDR1 SEHNR, CDR2 FQNEAQ (reference sequence). CDR3 nucleotides: TGTGCCAGCAGTCGGACAGGGGATCAGCCCCAGCATTTT. Protein product: CASSRTGDQPQHF.

V is TRBV7-9 and J is TRBJ2-1, with a possible D match to TRBD2 (5 bases). With 5 bases removed from V and 7 bases from J, the gap between germline ends came to 12 bases. CDR3 size: 13 residues. Germline-derived CDR1 and CDR2 are SEHNR and FQNEAQ (reference sequence). CDR3 loop: CASSPGIRNEQFF. The CDR3 nucleotides are TGTGCCAGCAGCCCCGGGATCCGTAATGAGCAGTTCTTC.

This sequence joins TRBV18 and TRBJ1-1; tentatively, D is TRBD1 (5 bases). This CDR3 comprises 14 residues. Germline CDR1 reads KGHSH; CDR2 reads LQKENI. Trimming removed 1 base from V and 1 base from J, with 7 bases in between. The CDR3, as DNA: TGTGCCAGCTCACCACAGGGGACGAACACTGAAGCTTTCTTT. This codes for CASSPQGTNTEAFF.

The V gene is TRBV5-1, the J gene TRBJ2-3; 9 bases align to TRBD2. This CDR3 has 16 residues. The ends lost 0 bases at V and 2 bases at J; junction bases unmatched: 4. Germline CDR1 SGHRS, CDR2 YFSETQ. The CDR3 DNA is TGCGCCAGCAGCTTGGCCGGGACTAGCTACACAGATACGCAGTATTTT. Translating gives CASSLAGTSYTDTQYF.

The chain employs TRBV10-2 and TRBJ1-6; D call uncertain. Trimming pared 6 bases from V and 5 bases from J, leaving 11 bases between. Germline-derived CDR1 and CDR2 are WSHSY and SAAADI. This CDR3 is built from 14 residues. CDR3 bases: TGCGCCAGCAGGGCGGATATCAATAATTCACCCCTCCACTTT. Its translation is CASRADINNSPLHF.

The chain carries TRBV6-4 and TRBJ1-1; weak D call: TRBD1 (5 bases). This CDR3 comprises 14 residues. Germline loops: CDR1 MRHNA, CDR2 SNTAGT. Deletions cut 3 bases from V and 1 base from J, with 9 bases between. The CDR3 spells CASSEGVENTEAFF. As DNA, the CDR3 is TGTGCCAGCAGTGAAGGGGTTGAGAACACTGAAGCTTTCTTT.

The V gene is TRBV7-8, the J gene TRBJ2-1; D unclear. V lost 0 bases and J lost 10, with 13 bases in between. The V gene's germline CDR1 is SGHVS and CDR2 FQNEAQ. The length of the CDR3 is 14 residues. CDR3 in amino acids: CASSLAGGLMEQFF. CDR3 coding DNA: TGTGCCAGCAGCTTAGCGGGTGGCCTGATGGAGCAGTTCTTC. Full variable domain (rest looked up from reference TRBV7-8 and TRBJ2-1): GAGVSQSPRYKVAKRGQDVALRCDPISGHVSLFWYQQALGQGPEFLTYFQNEAQLDKSGLPSDRFFAERPEGSVSTLKIQRTQQEDSAVYLCASSLAGGLMEQFFGPGTRLTVL.

A single count supports this clone. The rearrangement uses TRBV19 and TRBJ1-1, with 10 bases lining up with TRBD1. CDR1 and CDR2 (germline): LNHDA, SQIVND (reference sequence). This CDR3 has 16 amino acids. Trimming at V came to 5 bases and at J to 5 bases, leaving 11 bases not matched to a gene. CDR3 region: CASSLRRQGAGTEAFF. The CDR3 DNA is TGTGCCAGTAGTCTCCGCCGACAGGGGGCAGGTACTGAAGCTTTCTTT.

The CDR3 protein is CASTRTKNTGELFF. CDR3 coding DNA: TGTGCCAGCACCAGGACGAAAAACACCGGGGAGCTGTTTTTT. The chain combines TRBV6-5 with TRBJ2-2; the D is unclear. The ends were cut back, 7 bases at V and 2 bases at J, with 11 bases in the middle. This CDR3 has 14 amino acids. Germline V gives CDR1 MNHEY, CDR2 SVGAGI.

The chain joins TRBV28 to TRBJ1-2; unclear D gene. The germline V gene encodes CDR1 MDHEN and CDR2 SYDVKM. V lost 5 bases to trimming and J lost 8 bases, with 15 bases between them. This CDR3 spans 13 amino acids. The CDR3 is CASSIGRTSGYTF. As DNA, the CDR3 is TGTGCCAGCAGTATCGGACGCACTTCGGGCTACACCTTC.

This clone was seen only a few times. This chain links TRBV3-1 (or the pseudogene TRBV3-2) with TRBJ2-1; 11 nucleotides match TRBD2. This CDR3 region has 18 residues. V was pared by 5 bases and J by 12 bases, with 21 bases of the junction left unmatched. CDR1 is LGHDT, CDR2 YNNKEL, per germline (reference sequence). DNA for the CDR3: TGTGCCAGCAGCGACCGACTAGTTTTAGCGGGAGGGGTTTCGGTGCAGTTCTTC. This translates into CASSDRLVLAGGVSVQFF.

This clone was counted only a few times. This chain uses TRBV25-1 with TRBJ1-4, with a possible D match to TRBD1 (6 bases). The V gene lost 3 bases and the J gene lost 10 bases, with 15 bases spanning the gap. The CDR3 length is 14 residues. Germline CDR1 reads MGHDK; CDR2 reads SYGVNS. The CDR3 sequence is CASSDPVEGGKLFF. CDR3 coding DNA: TGTGCCAGCAGTGATCCTGTCGAGGGGGGAAAACTGTTTTTT.

This chain joins TRBV5-4 and TRBJ1-1; D perhaps matches TRBD1 (5 bases). CDR1 SGHNT and CDR2 YYREEE come from the germline V gene (reference sequence). This CDR3 contains 15 residues. The V gene lost 0 bases and the J gene lost 0 bases, with 9 bases spanning the gap. CDR3 protein: CASSLGGSMNTEAFF. Written as DNA, the CDR3 is TGTGCCAGCAGCTTGGGGGGGAGCATGAACACTGAAGCTTTCTTT.

This chain joins TRBV5-1 and TRBJ2-7; the D gene could be TRBD1 or TRBD2 (6 bases each). The CDR3 extends over 12 amino acids. CDR1 and CDR2 (germline): SGHRS, YFSETQ. V gave up 4 bases and J gave up 6 bases, with 11 bases separating them. CDR3 nucleotide sequence: TGCGCCAGCAGCACACAGGGAGGCGAGCAGTACTTC. It is translated as CASSTQGGEQYF. Looking up the rest from reference TRBV5-1 and TRBJ2-7 gives the full variable domain: KAGVTQTPRYLIKTRGQQVTLSCSPISGHRSVSWYQQTPGQGLQFLFEYFSETQRNKGNFPGRFSGRQFSNSRSEMNVSTLELGDSALYLCASSTQGGEQYFGPGTRLTVT.

The table lists this clone with a few counts. J is TRBJ2-5 and V is TRBV5-1, with 11 bases that match TRBD1. Per the germline V gene, CDR1 is SGHRS and CDR2 is YFSETQ. With 4 bases clipped from V and 5 bases from J, the junction kept 7 bases outside the gene matches. There are 15 residues in the CDR3. In DNA, the CDR3 is TGCGCCAGCAGCCACAGGACAGGGGGCGCGGAGACCCAGTACTTC. It translates to CASSHRTGGAETQYF.